What follows are 32 T cell receptor beta chains derived from one specimen sequenced in a study of T-cell memory formation after mild COVID-19. TCRdb used MiXCR to reprocess the 5' RACE reads, holding one entry per CDR3 protein. The sample consists of roughly 250,000 distinct CDR3 sequences, roughly 17% of them appearing once. Specimen: PBMCs or a T cell subset sorted from them (not recorded which). The receptors come from a man aged 18 to 29 who had mild COVID-19 (a few samples of this study predate the infection). Cell type and time point are not known.

This clonotype showed up just a few times. J is TRBJ1-4 and V is TRBV28; tentative D call: TRBD1 (6 bases). CDR1 is MDHEN, CDR2 SYDVKM, per germline. V lost 7 bases, J lost 7 bases, and 16 bases lay in between. This CDR3 spans 14 amino acids. In DNA, the CDR3 is TGTGCCAGCATGGCCCCGGGGGGCGGTGAAAAACTGTTTTTT. It encodes CASMAPGGGEKLFF.

This clonotype was seen a handful of times. V and J are TRBV6-5 and TRBJ1-1, with D unresolved. The germline CDR1 and CDR2 sequences are MNHEY and SVGAGI. There are 13 residues in the CDR3. Trimming removed 2 bases from V and 8 bases from J, with 12 bases in between. Here the CDR3 reads CASSYVRVREAFF. In DNA form, the CDR3 reads TGTGCCAGCAGTTACGTCCGGGTAAGGGAAGCTTTCTTT.

This clonotype was counted between two and nine times. J is TRBJ2-7 and V is TRBV6-2 or TRBV6-3; D gene uncertain. The germline CDR1 and CDR2 sequences are MNHEY and SVGEGT. This CDR3 region has 19 residues. With 2 bases removed from V and 1 base from J, the gap between germline ends came to 24 bases. The CDR3 sequence is CASSYGPGWSTDVSYEQYF. The CDR3 nucleotides read TGTGCCAGCAGTTACGGGCCGGGTTGGAGCACCGACGTTTCCTACGAGCAGTACTTC.

The V gene is TRBV19, the J gene TRBJ2-7; D may be TRBD1 (5 bases). The V gene lost 5 bases and the J gene lost 9 bases, with 8 bases spanning the gap. Germline V gives CDR1 LNHDA, CDR2 SQIVND (reference sequence). The CDR3 runs to 10 residues. CDR3 residues: CASSQGGQYV. CDR3 sequence (DNA): TGTGCCAGTAGTCAGGGTGGGCAGTACGTC.

This clonotype occurred a few times. V and J are TRBV15 and TRBJ1-5, with D hard to call. This CDR3 is built from 12 residues. In germline, CDR1 is LNHNV, CDR2 YYDKDF (reference sequence). Trimming took 5 bases from V and 4 from J, leaving 6 bases between them. CDR3 residues: CATSPYNQPQHF. The CDR3 nucleotides are TGTGCCACCAGCCCCTATAATCAGCCCCAGCATTTT.

The sample holds a few counts of this clonotype. Here the CDR3 DNA reads TGTGCCAGCAGCCCCCGTTGGACGAGGGACAGGGGGCACAATGAGCAGTTCTTC. It translates to CASSPRWTRDRGHNEQFF. The V and J genes are TRBV7-8 and TRBJ2-1, with 12 bases identical to TRBD1. V gave up 5 bases and J gave up 5 bases; unmatched junction bases: 13. The CDR3 contains 18 residues. Germline V lookup: CDR1 SGHVS, CDR2 FQNEAQ.

The sample holds many counts of this clonotype. The chain combines TRBV11-3 with TRBJ2-1; a possible D gene is TRBD1 (6 bases). This CDR3 comprises 14 residues. Per the germline V gene, CDR1 is SGHNT and CDR2 is YENEEA. V lost 0 bases to trimming and J lost 4 bases, with 7 bases between them. Here the CDR3 reads CASSLEGAYNEQFF. The CDR3, as DNA: TGTGCCAGCAGCTTAGAGGGGGCTTACAATGAGCAGTTCTTC.

The chain links TRBV5-1 to TRBJ2-5, with 8 bases fitting TRBD2. The CDR3 sequence is 14 residues long. The germline V gene has CDR1 SGHRS and CDR2 YFSETQ. The V and J ends lost 7 bases and 4 bases, in that order; junction bases with no gene match: 9. The CDR3 protein is CASSDPGGGETQYF. As DNA, the CDR3 is TGCGCCAGCTCTGACCCGGGAGGGGGAGAGACCCAGTACTTC. The variable domain in full, with the rest retrieved from reference TRBV5-1 and TRBJ2-5, is KAGVTQTPRYLIKTRGQQVTLSCSPISGHRSVSWYQQTPGQGLQFLFEYFSETQRNKGNFPGRFSGRQFSNSRSEMNVSTLELGDSALYLCASSDPGGGETQYFGPGTRLLVL.

This clonotype appeared many times. The genes are TRBV5-6 and TRBJ1-2; the match to TRBD1 covers 9 bases. The V gene's germline CDR1 is SGHDT and CDR2 YYEEEE. The CDR3 sequence is 15 residues long. J lost 0 bases, V lost 4 bases, and 4 bases had no gene match. The CDR3 nucleotides are TGTGCCAGCAGCCCGCGGACAGGGGCTAACTATGGCTACACCTTC. It codes for CASSPRTGANYGYTF.

This rearrangement joins TRBV5-1 to TRBJ1-1; TRBD1 matches 7 bases. Germline CDR1 and CDR2: SGHRS and YFSETQ. V was clipped by 5 bases and J by 1 base; unmatched bases: 8. The CDR3 contains 15 residues. The CDR3 DNA reads TGCGCCAGCAGTATTGAAAGGACAGGGAACACTGAAGCTTTCTTT. This encodes CASSIERTGNTEAFF.

The V call is TRBV12-3 or TRBV12-4, the J call TRBJ1-2; 7 nucleotides align to TRBD1. The trim removed 5 bases at V and 8 bases at J, leaving 2 bases unmatched. The CDR3 has 11 residues. CDR3 region: CASSVTGGYTF. CDR3 DNA: TGTGCCAGCAGTGTGACAGGGGGCTACACCTTC.

The table lists this clonotype with many counts. V and J are TRBV11-2 and TRBJ2-7; 7 nucleotides match TRBD1. Germline V gene lookup returns CDR1 SGHAT and CDR2 FQNNGV. The CDR3 sequence is 15 residues long. Losses at the gene ends were 1 base for V and 2 bases for J; bases not matched to a gene: 5. The CDR3 nucleotides read TGTGCCAGCAGCTTAGGCTCAGGGACAGCCTACGAGCAGTACGTC. As protein: CASSLGSGTAYEQYV.

The genes are TRBV9 and TRBJ2-1, with 8 bases identical to TRBD2. The CDR3 is 15 amino acids. Trimming at V came to 2 bases and at J to 6 bases, leaving 7 bases not matched to a gene. CDR1 SGDLS and CDR2 YYNGEE come from the germline V gene. CDR3 sequence reads: CASSVGGGPVNEQFF. In DNA form, the CDR3 reads TGTGCCAGCAGCGTTGGCGGGGGGCCGGTCAATGAGCAGTTCTTC.

The J gene is TRBJ1-4, the V gene TRBV2; tentatively, D is TRBD1 (6 bases). The CDR3 covers 17 residues. Trimming shortened V by 11 bases and J by 0 bases, and 22 bases separated the two germline ends. In germline, CDR1 is SNHLY, CDR2 FYNNEI. The CDR3 nucleotides are TGTGCCGCCAGCACTGACAGGCCCTCCGCAACTAATGAAAAACTGTTTTTT. Translating gives CAASTDRPSATNEKLFF.

This clonotype came up a few times. V and J are TRBV6-2 or TRBV6-3 and TRBJ2-1, with D tentatively TRBD1 or TRBD2 (5 bases each). Germline V CDR1 and CDR2: MNHEY, SVGEGT. V lost 5 bases and J lost 2, with 13 bases in between. The CDR3 loop spans 15 amino acids. CDR3 sequence reads: CASSPWDVAYNEQFF. The CDR3 region has the DNA TGTGCCAGCAGTCCCTGGGACGTGGCCTACAATGAGCAGTTCTTC.

The DNA of the CDR3 is TGTGCCAGCAGTTTTAGAAGGCAGCCCCAGCATTTT. It yields the protein CASSFRRQPQHF. V and J are TRBV12-3 or TRBV12-4 and TRBJ1-5, with D unclear. Between the trimmed V and J ends, which lost 3 bases and 7 bases, there was a span of 7 bases. CDR3 length: 12 residues.

This chain links TRBV5-4 with TRBJ1-1, with TRBD1 matching 7 bases. The ends lost 4 bases at V and 0 bases at J; junction bases unmatched: 6. The CDR3 contains 15 residues. The germline gives CDR1 SGHNT, CDR2 YYREEE (reference sequence). Here the CDR3 reads CASSTGEPMNTEAFF. In DNA, the CDR3 is TGTGCCAGCAGCACAGGGGAACCCATGAACACTGAAGCTTTCTTT.

This clonotype was seen at least ten times. The chain carries TRBV7-9 and TRBJ2-5, with 12 bases aligning to TRBD2. V lost 7 bases and J lost 4; bases outside the gene matches: 7. This CDR3 spans 15 amino acids. The germline CDR1 and CDR2 sequences are SEHNR and FQNEAQ (reference sequence). CDR3 sequence (DNA): TGTGCCAGCACTCTAGCGGGGGGGCCGGGAGAGACCCAGTACTTC. It specifies CASTLAGGPGETQYF.

The chain links TRBV5-4 to TRBJ2-3; D gene uncertain. The germline V gene encodes CDR1 SGHNT and CDR2 YYREEE (reference sequence). V was shortened by 4 bases and J by 0 bases, with 12 bases between the two germline ends. The CDR3 spans 15 residues. In DNA form, the CDR3 reads TGTGCCAGCAGCCTGAAGCAGTTTAGCACAGATACGCAGTATTTT. Its protein product is CASSLKQFSTDTQYF.

The chain employs TRBV9 and TRBJ1-5, with D possibly being TRBD1 (5 bases). Trimming stripped 3 bases from V and 2 bases from J, with 9 bases between. CDR3 size: 14 residues. CDR1 is SGDLS and CDR2 is YYNGEE in the germline V gene. The CDR3 nucleotides are TGTGCCAGCAGCGAGACAGCTCGCAATCAGCCCCAGCATTTT. Its translation: CASSETARNQPQHF.

CDR3 coding DNA: TGTGCCAGCAGGCGGGCGGGGGATTGGGATACGCAGTATTTT. Translated: CASRRAGDWDTQYF. This chain links TRBV7-2 with TRBJ2-3, with 7 bases matching TRBD2. J gave up 6 bases and V 6 bases, and 9 bases lay outside the gene matches. There are 14 residues in the CDR3. Germline CDR1 reads SGHTA; CDR2 reads FQGNSA.

J is TRBJ2-3 and V is TRBV5-5; no reliable D call. Looked up from germline, CDR1 is SGHKS and CDR2 is YYEKEE (reference sequence). The CDR3 length is 14 residues. The ends were cut back, 1 base at V and 2 bases at J, with 8 bases in the middle. The CDR3 DNA reads TGTGCCAGCAGCTTGAATGGATACACAGATACGCAGTATTTT. It specifies CASSLNGYTDTQYF.

The table lists this clonotype with a few counts. The CDR3: CATRVGTSQSETQYF. In DNA, the CDR3 is TGTGCCACCAGAGTAGGGACTAGCCAGTCAGAGACCCAGTACTTC. V is TRBV15 and J is TRBJ2-5; 9 bases line up with TRBD2. The V gene end was trimmed by 6 bases and the J gene end by 4 bases; junction bases not matched to a gene: 9. This CDR3 spans 15 amino acids. Germline loops: CDR1 LNHNV, CDR2 YYDKDF (reference sequence). The full variable domain, with the rest looked up from reference TRBV15 and TRBJ2-5, is DAMVIQNPRYQVTQFGKPVTLSCSQTLNHNVMYWYQQKSSQAPKLLFHYYDKDFNNEADTPDNFQSRRPNTSFCFLDIRSPGLGDTAMYLCATRVGTSQSETQYFGPGTRLLVL.

This clonotype was picked up a small number of times. The chain employs TRBV6-5 and TRBJ1-1; no clear D. Trimming stripped 3 bases from V and 1 base from J, with 6 bases between. The CDR3 consists of 13 residues. Germline V gene data show CDR1 as MNHEY and CDR2 as SVGAGI. For the CDR3, the DNA is TGTGCCAGCAGTTATGGGCAGAACACTGAAGCTTTCTTT. This codes for CASSYGQNTEAFF.

This clonotype was seen many times. Its ends do not fully match the called genes, so a read error is possible. The rearrangement uses TRBV7-3 and TRBJ2-1; 8 bases fit TRBD1. In germline, CDR1 is SGHTA, CDR2 FQGTGA. CDR3 size: 14 residues. The CDR3 reads CASSRDRGGNEQFF. CDR3 DNA: TGCGCCAGCAGCCGAGACAGGGGCGGTAATGAGCAGTTCTTC.

This clonotype came up a few times. J is TRBJ2-5 and V is TRBV7-2; TRBD1 agrees at 7 bases. This CDR3 region has 14 residues. Germline V gene lookup returns CDR1 SGHTA and CDR2 FQGNSA. V dropped 8 bases and J dropped 5; count of bases not matched to a gene: 11. This CDR3 reads CASGEGQLRETQYF. CDR3 DNA: TGTGCCAGCGGAGAGGGACAGTTGAGGGAGACCCAGTACTTC.

The chain employs TRBV7-2 and TRBJ2-3; D call uncertain. Trimming left V 1 base short and J 8 bases short, with 7 bases between. The germline gives CDR1 SGHTA, CDR2 FQGNSA. The CDR3 spans 12 residues. This CDR3 reads CASSLGHSTQYF. The CDR3 DNA sequence: TGTGCCAGCAGCTTAGGACATAGTACGCAGTATTTT.

In this sample, this clonotype turned up once. The chain couples TRBV7-2 to TRBJ2-4; maybe TRBD1 (5 bases). Germline V gene data show CDR1 as SGHTA and CDR2 as FQGNSA. This CDR3 is 15 amino acids long. Trimming shortened V by 0 bases and J by 4 bases, and 10 bases separated the two germline ends. Here the CDR3 reads CASSLAGALKNIQYF. CDR3 nucleotide sequence: TGTGCCAGCAGCTTAGCAGGGGCCTTAAAAAACATTCAGTACTTC.

This clonotype was found a few times. V gene TRBV5-1 combines with J gene TRBJ1-2, with a weak D call TRBD1 (5 bases). CDR3 length equals 14 residues. Germline V gene lookup returns CDR1 SGHRS and CDR2 YFSETQ. Trimming took off 7 bases at V and 7 bases at J, with 20 bases between the two ends. Here the CDR3 reads CASRLSLGGPGYTF. Here the CDR3 DNA reads TGCGCCAGCCGACTCAGCTTGGGGGGACCTGGCTACACCTTC.

The CDR3, as DNA: TGTGCCAGCAGTCAACAGGGTGGAACCGGGGAGCTGTTTTTT. As protein: CASSQQGGTGELFF. The chain has TRBV3-1 and TRBJ2-2, with D possibly matching TRBD1 (6 bases). This CDR3 region has 14 residues. Trimming took 6 bases from V and 5 from J, leaving 13 bases between them. CDR1 and CDR2 (germline): LGHDT, YNNKEL (reference sequence).

This clonotype was counted a few times. The chain recombines TRBV4-3 with TRBJ2-5; the D is unclear. Germline lookup yields CDR1 LGHNA and CDR2 YSLEER. The length of the CDR3 is 14 residues. Trimming stripped 1 base from V and 6 bases from J, with 12 bases between. CDR3 sequence: CASSQGGPPKTQYF. CDR3 nucleotide sequence: TGCGCCAGCAGCCAAGGGGGTCCCCCCAAGACCCAGTACTTC.

This clonotype was detected a few times. This rearrangement joins TRBV7-7 to TRBJ2-2; TRBD1 aligns across 7 bases. The CDR3 has 14 amino acids. Germline V gene lookup returns CDR1 SSHAT and CDR2 FNYEAQ (reference sequence). The CDR3 nucleotides are TGTGCTACCTCCTTTTCCAGGGGGACCGGGGAGCTGTTTTTT. Its translation: CATSFSRGTGELFF.